The next 20 T cell receptor beta chains were all read from a single sample in a study of blood T cell repertoires in COVID-19. Clones were read by immunoSEQ multiplex PCR, and TCRdb kept only the in-frame ones, dropping some. The data contain about 190,000 clones, roughly 89% of them singletons. The sequenced sample was peripheral blood. All receptors derive from a man aged 40-49 years with acute or convalescent COVID-19.

The V and J genes are TRBV2 and TRBJ2-2, with D perhaps TRBD2 (6 bases). CDR3 length: 13 residues. V was shortened by 5 bases and J by 6 bases, with 10 bases between the two germline ends. CDR1 and CDR2 (germline): SNHLY, FYNNEI. The CDR3 loop is CASSSSGAGELFF. The CDR3 DNA reads TGTGCCAGCAGTTCCTCGGGGGCCGGGGAGCTGTTTTTT.

The gene calls are TRBV30 and TRBJ1-1, with D tentatively TRBD1 (5 bases). This CDR3 has 15 amino acids. Trimming took off 3 bases at V and 0 bases at J, with 14 bases between the two ends. Germline-derived CDR1 and CDR2 are GTSNPN and SVGIG (reference sequence). CDR3: CAWREQGIMNTEAFF. The CDR3 DNA is TGTGCCTGGAGAGAGCAGGGAATCATGAACACTGAAGCTTTCTTT.

A remark on this clone: Other DNA variants within this sample encode the same CDR3. The rearrangement uses TRBV28 and TRBJ1-1; D perhaps matches TRBD1 (5 bases). Germline V gene data show CDR1 as MDHEN and CDR2 as SYDVKM. V lost 6 bases and J lost 1, with 15 bases in between. This CDR3 contains 15 residues. CDR3 bases: TGTGCCAGCAGCTATAGGGGCGGGGGGAACACTGAAGCTTTCTTT. Its translation is CASSYRGGGNTEAFF. Full variable domain (outside the CDR3, taken from reference TRBV28 and TRBJ1-1): DVKVTQSSRYLVKRTGEKVFLECVQDMDHENMFWYRQDPGLGLRLIYFSYDVKMKEKGDIPEGYSVSREKKERFSLILESASTNQTSMYLCASSYRGGGNTEAFFGQGTRLTVV.

This chain links TRBV7-2 with TRBJ2-5; TRBD1 agrees at 9 bases. This CDR3 is built from 14 residues. V shed 2 bases, J shed 5 bases, and the junction held 3 bases outside the gene matches. The germline V gene has CDR1 SGHTA and CDR2 FQGNSA. The CDR3 coding sequence is TGTGCCAGCAGCTTAAACAGGGGGCGCGAGACCCAGTACTTC. This codes for CASSLNRGRETQYF.

J is TRBJ1-1 and V is TRBV30; D possibly corresponds to TRBD1 (6 bases). Trimming shortened V by 6 bases and J by 1 base, and 15 bases separated the two germline ends. This CDR3 contains 14 residues. The germline CDR1 and CDR2 sequences are GTSNPN and SVGIG (reference sequence). CDR3: CACRQAPTNTEAFF. The CDR3 coding sequence is TGTGCCTGTCGACAGGCCCCAACGAACACTGAAGCTTTCTTT. Filled out from reference TRBV30 and TRBJ1-1, the complete variable domain reads SQTIHQWPATLVQPVGSPLSLECTVEGTSNPNLYWYRQAAGRGLQLLFYSVGIGQISSEVPQNLSASRPQDRQFILSSKKLLLSDSGFYLCACRQAPTNTEAFFGQGTRLTVV.

The V and J genes are TRBV24-1 and TRBJ1-5; D gene uncertain. The V end was cut by 3 bases, the J end by 7 bases, with 9 bases between. CDR3 length: 13 amino acids. Per germline, CDR1 KGHDR and CDR2 SFDVKD. This CDR3 is CATSDRTYQPQHF. The CDR3 DNA is TGTGCCACCAGTGATCGAACCTACCAGCCCCAGCATTTT.

This chain uses TRBV10-1 with TRBJ1-1, with D perhaps matching TRBD1 (5 bases). The V and J ends lost 6 bases and 5 bases respectively, with 13 bases between them. There are 13 residues in the CDR3. Per germline, CDR1 WNHNN and CDR2 SYGVQD (reference sequence). This chain's CDR3 is CASSFDSETEAFF. CDR3 DNA: TGCGCCAGCAGCTTTGACAGCGAGACTGAAGCTTTCTTT.

This rearrangement joins TRBV28 to TRBJ1-5; 7 bases fit TRBD1. The CDR3 loop spans 15 amino acids. Trimming removed 3 bases from V and 1 base from J; junction bases left unmatched: 3. Germline CDR1 is MDHEN and CDR2 is SYDVKM. CDR3 sequence reads: CASSFPTGSNQPQHF. The CDR3 DNA sequence: TGTGCCAGCAGTTTTCCGACAGGGAGCAATCAGCCCCAGCATTTT. The full variable domain, its missing parts supplied by reference TRBV28 and TRBJ1-5, is DVKVTQSSRYLVKRTGEKVFLECVQDMDHENMFWYRQDPGLGLRLIYFSYDVKMKEKGDIPEGYSVSREKKERFSLILESASTNQTSMYLCASSFPTGSNQPQHFGDGTRLSIL.

V gene TRBV4-2 combines with J gene TRBJ2-7; a weak D match, TRBD2 (6 bases). The germline V gene has CDR1 LGHNA and CDR2 YNFKEQ. Trimming cost V 2 bases and J 2 bases, with 13 bases left between them. The CDR3 runs to 15 residues. The CDR3, as DNA: TGTGCCAGCAGCCAACGAGGCGGCGGGGCCTACGAGCAGTACTTC. It specifies CASSQRGGGAYEQYF.

The rearrangement uses TRBV4-1 and TRBJ1-6; 7 bases are a match to TRBD1. CDR1 MGHRA and CDR2 YSYEKL come from the germline V gene. The CDR3 totals 18 residues. Trimming cost V 0 bases and J 0 bases; bases outside gene matches: 5. DNA of the CDR3: TGCGCCAGCAGCCAAGAACCCCAGGGGGGCTCCTATAATTCACCCCTCCACTTT. Protein sequence: CASSQEPQGGSYNSPLHF.

The chain combines TRBV6-5 with TRBJ2-1, with 10 bases fitting TRBD1. The ends lost 8 bases at V and 6 bases at J; junction bases unmatched: 7. Germline assignment: CDR1 MNHEY and CDR2 SVGAGI. The CDR3 is 14 amino acids. The CDR3 DNA follows: TGTGCCAGCGTGGGACAGGGGCTTATCAATGAGCAGTTCTTC. Encoded protein: CASVGQGLINEQFF.

The chain combines TRBV18 with TRBJ2-7; TRBD1 might be the D (5 bases). The CDR3 totals 16 residues. Trimming removed 2 bases at V and 5 bases at J, with 19 bases between. Germline CDR1 KGHSH, CDR2 LQKENI. CDR3 DNA sequence: TGTGCCAGCTCACCAGTTCGCGCAGGGAAGGTCGACGAGCAGTACTTC. Encoded protein: CASSPVRAGKVDEQYF.

This sequence joins TRBV27 and TRBJ2-3, with 14 bases identical to TRBD2. The CDR3 loop spans 16 amino acids. The germline CDR1 and CDR2 sequences are MNHEY and SMNVEV (reference sequence). V was pared by 0 bases and J by 5 bases, with 1 base of the junction left unmatched. The CDR3 spells CASSLSGTSGGDTQYF. The CDR3 DNA is TGTGCCAGCAGTTTATCGGGGACTAGCGGGGGAGATACGCAGTATTTT.

The V call is TRBV28, the J call TRBJ2-7; TRBD1 matches 8 bases. Looked up from germline, CDR1 is MDHEN and CDR2 is SYDVKM. Losses at the gene ends were 7 bases for V and 0 bases for J; bases not matched to a gene: 2. The CDR3 runs 13 residues. CDR3 nucleotide sequence: TGTGCCAGCATCGGACAGGGCTCCTACGAGCAGTACTTC. This encodes CASIGQGSYEQYF.

The sample holds one count of this clone. The V and J genes are TRBV30 and TRBJ1-4; TRBD1 matches 7 bases. Germline CDR1 and CDR2: GTSNPN and SVGIG (reference sequence). This CDR3 spans 14 amino acids. The V and J ends lost 1 base and 8 bases, in that order; junction bases with no gene match: 7. CDR3: CAWSGTRGEEKLFF. CDR3 in DNA: TGTGCCTGGAGTGGAACCAGGGGGGAGGAAAAACTGTTTTTT. Full variable domain (outside the CDR3, taken from reference TRBV30 and TRBJ1-4): SQTIHQWPATLVQPVGSPLSLECTVEGTSNPNLYWYRQAAGRGLQLLFYSVGIGQISSEVPQNLSASRPQDRQFILSSKKLLLSDSGFYLCAWSGTRGEEKLFFGSGTQLSVL.

The chain combines TRBV7-6 with TRBJ1-4, with 10 bases lining up with TRBD1. Per germline, CDR1 SGHVS and CDR2 FNYEAQ. This CDR3 comprises 15 residues. The trim removed 5 bases at V and 4 bases at J, leaving 4 bases unmatched. The CDR3, as DNA: TGTGCCAGCAGCCTGGACAGGGGGTTTAATGAAAAACTGTTTTTT. Translated: CASSLDRGFNEKLFF.

This chain connects TRBV9 to TRBJ2-3, with 9 bases identical to TRBD1. This CDR3 has 17 residues. The ends lost 1 base at V and 0 bases at J; junction bases unmatched: 6. Germline CDR1 and CDR2: SGDLS and YYNGEE. The CDR3 here is CASSVRRTGASTDTQYF. CDR3 nucleotides: TGTGCCAGCAGCGTACGGCGGACAGGGGCTAGCACAGATACGCAGTATTTT.

The rearrangement uses TRBV5-1 and TRBJ2-3, with a weak D call TRBD2 (6 bases). CDR1 and CDR2 (germline): SGHRS, YFSETQ. The CDR3 spans 15 residues. The ends were cut back, 4 bases at V and 6 bases at J, with 18 bases in the middle. Here the CDR3 DNA reads TGCGCCAGCAGCACATCCGGGACTTCCTCCGATACGCAGTATTTT. It translates to CASSTSGTSSDTQYF.

CDR3 residues: CASSTGLAGGSTDTQYF. The DNA of the CDR3 is TGTGCCAGCAGCACCGGACTAGCGGGGGGGAGCACAGATACGCAGTATTTT. The gene calls are TRBV7-2 and TRBJ2-3, with TRBD2 matching 15 bases. The V gene's germline CDR1 is SGHTA and CDR2 FQGNSA. V was pared by 5 bases and J by 0 bases, with 3 bases of the junction left unmatched. The CDR3 is 17 amino acids.

Comment on this clone: Within the sample, other DNA sequences also encode this same CDR3. This rearrangement joins TRBV5-4 to TRBJ1-2, with 10 bases lining up with TRBD1. J lost 5 bases, V lost 4 bases, and 8 bases had no gene match. The CDR3 runs 15 residues. CDR1 is SGHNT and CDR2 is YYREEE in the germline V gene (reference sequence). CDR3 in amino acids: CASSLGQGGYYGYTF. The CDR3 DNA sequence: TGTGCCAGCAGCCTCGGACAGGGGGGCTATTATGGCTACACCTTC. The entire variable domain, with the rest obtained from reference TRBV5-4 and TRBJ1-2, is as follows: ETGVTQSPTHLIKTRGQQVTLRCSSQSGHNTVSWYQQALGQGPQFIFQYYREEENGRGNFPPRFSGLQFPNYSSELNVNALELDDSALYLCASSLGQGGYYGYTFGSGTRLTVV.